A few counts support the clone carrying this TCR beta chain. This record belongs to a study of blood T cells in healthy people across ages. This CDR3 spans 14 amino acids. The V end lost 3 bases, the J end lost 1 base, and 10 bases lay between the germline ends. Germline V lookup: CDR1 DFQATT, CDR2 SNEGSKA (reference sequence). Primers used in a second PCR of roughly 6 to 12 cycles were a sample-barcoded 5' primer and a J-beta primer mix. From the 5' RACE reads, TCRdb called clonotypes with MiXCR, one entry per CDR3 protein. The sample has 750,000 to 950,000 distinct CDR3 sequences, about 28% seen once. The data also belong to a second study, concerning T cells of mothers and their children.

The chain uses TRBV20-1 and TRBJ1-5; D uncertain. Source material: blood. This receptor was identified in a woman aged 40 to 55 in good health. This chain's CDR3 is CSASGQESNQPQHF. The CDR3 region has the DNA TGCAGTGCTAGCGGCCAAGAGAGCAATCAGCCCCAGCATTTT.